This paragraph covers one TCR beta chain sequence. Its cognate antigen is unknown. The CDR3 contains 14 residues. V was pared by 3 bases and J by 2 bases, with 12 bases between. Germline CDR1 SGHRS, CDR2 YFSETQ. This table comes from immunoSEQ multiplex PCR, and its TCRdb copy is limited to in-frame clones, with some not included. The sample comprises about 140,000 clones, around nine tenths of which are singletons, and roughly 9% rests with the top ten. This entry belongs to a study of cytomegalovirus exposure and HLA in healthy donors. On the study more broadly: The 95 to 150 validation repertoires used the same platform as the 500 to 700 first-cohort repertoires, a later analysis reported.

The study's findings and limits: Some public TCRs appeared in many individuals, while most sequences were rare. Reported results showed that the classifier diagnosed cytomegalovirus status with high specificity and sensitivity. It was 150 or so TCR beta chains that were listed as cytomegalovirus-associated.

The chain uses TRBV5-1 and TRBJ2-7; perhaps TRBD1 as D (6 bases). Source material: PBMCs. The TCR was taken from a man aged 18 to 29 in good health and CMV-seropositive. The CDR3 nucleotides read TGCGCCAGCAGCTGGGGGCCGGGGCCCTACGAGCAGTACTTC. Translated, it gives CASSWGPGPYEQYF.